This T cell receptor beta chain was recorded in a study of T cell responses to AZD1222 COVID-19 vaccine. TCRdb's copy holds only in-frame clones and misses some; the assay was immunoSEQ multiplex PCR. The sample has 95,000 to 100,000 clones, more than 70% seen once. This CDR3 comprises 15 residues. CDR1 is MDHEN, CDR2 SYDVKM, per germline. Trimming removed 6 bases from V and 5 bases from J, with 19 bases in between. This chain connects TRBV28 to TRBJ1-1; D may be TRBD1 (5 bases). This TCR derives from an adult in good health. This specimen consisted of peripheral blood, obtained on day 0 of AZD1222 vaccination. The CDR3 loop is CASSLMGLGTTEAFF. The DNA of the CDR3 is TGTGCCAGCAGCCTTATGGGGTTGGGGACGACTGAAGCTTTCTTT.